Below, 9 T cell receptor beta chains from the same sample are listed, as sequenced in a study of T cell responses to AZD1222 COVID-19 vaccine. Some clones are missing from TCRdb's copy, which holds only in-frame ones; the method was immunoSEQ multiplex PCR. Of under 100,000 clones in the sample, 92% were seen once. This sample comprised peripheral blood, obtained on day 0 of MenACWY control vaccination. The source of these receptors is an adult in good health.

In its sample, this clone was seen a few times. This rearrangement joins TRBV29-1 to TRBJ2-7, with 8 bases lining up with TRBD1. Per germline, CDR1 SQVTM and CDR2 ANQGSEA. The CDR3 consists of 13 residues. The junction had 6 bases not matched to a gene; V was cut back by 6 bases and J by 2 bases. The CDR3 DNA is TGCAGCGTGGGGACAGGTACTACCTACGAGCAGTACTTC. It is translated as CSVGTGTTYEQYF.

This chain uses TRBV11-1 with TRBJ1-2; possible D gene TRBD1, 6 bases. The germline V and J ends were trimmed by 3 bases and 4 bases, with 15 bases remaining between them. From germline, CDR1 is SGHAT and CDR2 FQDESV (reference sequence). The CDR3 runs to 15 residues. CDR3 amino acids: CASSFGGPDSYGYTF. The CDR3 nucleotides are TGTGCCAGCAGCTTTGGGGGTCCGGACAGCTATGGCTACACCTTC.

The CDR3 sequence is CASSQSGPAGTGELFF. The CDR3 region has the DNA TGTGCCAGCAGCCAATCAGGCCCTGCGGGGACCGGGGAGCTGTTTTTT. The J gene is TRBJ2-2, the V gene TRBV16; D perhaps matches TRBD2 (6 bases). Germline CDR1 is KGHSY and CDR2 is FQNENV. The CDR3 is 16 amino acids. V lost 0 bases to trimming and J lost 5 bases, with 13 bases between them.

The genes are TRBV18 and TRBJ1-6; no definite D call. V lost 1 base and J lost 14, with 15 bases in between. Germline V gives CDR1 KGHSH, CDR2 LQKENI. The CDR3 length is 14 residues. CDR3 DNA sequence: TGTGCCAGCTCACCACGAGAGGTCCCTTGGGCCCTCCACTTT. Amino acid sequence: CASSPREVPWALHF. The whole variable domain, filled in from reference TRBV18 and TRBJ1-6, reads NAGVMQNPRHLVRRRGQEARLRCSPMKGHSHVYWYRQLPEEGLKFMVYLQKENIIDESGMPKERFSAEFPKEGPSILRIQQVVRGDSAAYFCASSPREVPWALHFGNGTRLTVT.

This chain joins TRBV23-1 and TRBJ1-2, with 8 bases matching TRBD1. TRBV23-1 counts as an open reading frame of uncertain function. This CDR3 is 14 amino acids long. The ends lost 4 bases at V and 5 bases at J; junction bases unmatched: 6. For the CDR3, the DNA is TGCGCCAGCAGTCCGAGACAGGGGTGGTATGGCTACACCTTC. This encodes CASSPRQGWYGYTF.

The CDR3 sequence is CASSRTGRDYTF. CDR3 DNA: TGTGCCAGCAGTCGAACAGGACGAGACTACACCTTC. J is TRBJ1-2 and V is TRBV12-3 or TRBV12-4, with D possibly being TRBD1 (5 bases). V was shortened by 5 bases and J by 10 bases, with 14 bases between the two germline ends. CDR3 size: 12 residues.

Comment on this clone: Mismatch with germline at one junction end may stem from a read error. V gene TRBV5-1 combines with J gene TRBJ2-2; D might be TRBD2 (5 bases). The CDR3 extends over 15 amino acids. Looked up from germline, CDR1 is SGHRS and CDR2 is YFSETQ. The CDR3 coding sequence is TGCGCCAGCAAACGGGATATCACGAACACCGGGGAGCCGTTTTTT. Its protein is CASKRDITNTGEPFF.

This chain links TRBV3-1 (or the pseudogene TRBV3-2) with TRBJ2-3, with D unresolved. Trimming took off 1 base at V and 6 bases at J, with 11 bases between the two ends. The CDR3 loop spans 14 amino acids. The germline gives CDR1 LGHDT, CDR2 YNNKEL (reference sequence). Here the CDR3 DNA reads TGTGCCAGCAGCCAAGCGGTCAGGATGGATACGCAGTATTTT. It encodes CASSQAVRMDTQYF.

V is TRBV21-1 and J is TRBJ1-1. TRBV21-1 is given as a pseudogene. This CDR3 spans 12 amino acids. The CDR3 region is CAIEDGGTEAFF. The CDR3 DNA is TGTGCCATCGAGGACGGGGGGACCGAAGCTTTCTTT.